The next 27 T cell receptor beta chains were all read from a single sample in a study of T cells in Graves' hyperthyroidism and ophthalmopathy (dated by TCRdb to the late 2010s). The library was built by means of multiplex PCR. The sequencing machine was an Illumina HiSeq 2000. The TCR beta CDR3 regions were amplified from RNA transcripts. The TCR CDR3 was subjected to a first round of RT-PCR using the HTBI primer set and the Qiagen OneStep RT-PCR kit. In-frame beta chains were kept once TCRdb had trimmed the public reads at Q25 with fastp and called clones with MiXCR. Entries that share a CDR3 protein sequence are merged under the most common genes and DNA. In all, the sample holds about 640,000 distinct CDR3 sequences, and 14% of those were seen once. The top ten hold under 15% of the sample. Sequences were obtained from blood. These receptors were taken from a woman aged 50 to 60 with Graves' ophthalmopathy.

This clonotype was detected many times. CDR3 in DNA: TGTGCCAGCGCGAGGTGGTACAATGAGCAGTTCTTC. Translated, it gives CASARWYNEQFF. The chain is built from TRBV27 and TRBJ2-1; D ambiguous. V lost 8 bases, J lost 4 bases, and 9 bases lay in between. Germline V gene sequence: CDR1 MNHEY, CDR2 SMNVEV (reference sequence). The CDR3 totals 12 residues.

The chain couples TRBV30 to TRBJ2-3; no clear D gene. V lost 1 base to trimming and J lost 3 bases, with 11 bases between them. Looked up from germline, CDR1 is GTSNPN and CDR2 is SVGIG (reference sequence). The CDR3 covers 14 residues. This CDR3 reads CAWSDEVGTDTQYF. CDR3 DNA sequence: TGTGCCTGGAGTGACGAAGTAGGAACAGATACGCAGTATTTT.

This clonotype was seen ten or more times. This sequence joins TRBV5-1 and TRBJ2-1, with 11 bases that match TRBD2. The germline gives CDR1 SGHRS, CDR2 YFSETQ. The J segment lost 4 bases and the V segment lost 0 bases, leaving 3 bases of the junction unmatched. CDR3 length: 16 residues. The CDR3 nucleotides are TGCGCCAGCAGCTTGGTAGCGGGAGGGCTTTACAATGAGCAGTTCTTC. Translating gives CASSLVAGGLYNEQFF.

In its sample, this clonotype was seen many times. V usage is TRBV11-2 and J usage is TRBJ2-7; 13 nucleotides agree with TRBD2. Germline CDR1 reads SGHAT; CDR2 reads FQNNGV. This CDR3 is 17 amino acids long. V lost 5 bases to trimming and J lost 2 bases; unmatched junction nucleotides: 9. CDR3 region: CASSLRSGTSGTYEQYF. CDR3 sequence (DNA): TGTGCCAGCAGCCTTCGGTCCGGGACTAGCGGGACCTACGAGCAGTACTTC.

Details on this clonotype: Being one base from a much bigger clone, this may be a read error. This chain joins TRBV28 and TRBJ2-7; 7 nucleotides match TRBD2. Germline CDR1 and CDR2: MDHEN and SYDVKM. The CDR3 spans 15 residues. The V gene end was trimmed by 6 bases and the J gene end by 0 bases; junction bases not matched to a gene: 8. The CDR3 coding sequence is TGTGCCAGCAGCCCCTCTGGCGGGAGCTCCTACGAGCAGTACTTC. Translated: CASSPSGGSSYEQYF. The entire variable domain, with the rest obtained from reference TRBV28 and TRBJ2-7, is as follows: DVKVTQSSRYLVKRTGEKVFLECVQDMDHENMFWYRQDPGLGLRLIYFSYDVKMKEKGDIPEGYSVSREKKERFSLILESASTNQTSMYLCASSPSGGSSYEQYFGPGTRLTVT.

CDR3 loop: CASSLGAITGELFF. The CDR3 nucleotides are TGTGCCAGCAGCTTAGGGGCGATTACCGGGGAGCTGTTTTTT. The rearrangement uses TRBV7-8 and TRBJ2-2; no firm D call. Trimming stripped 1 base from V and 5 bases from J, with 8 bases between. CDR3 length: 14 residues. Germline CDR1 is SGHVS and CDR2 is FQNEAQ.

This clonotype was recorded at least ten times. The gene calls are TRBV20-1 and TRBJ1-1; D is unclear. Deletions cut 2 bases from V and 1 base from J, with 11 bases between. Germline V gives CDR1 DFQATT, CDR2 SNEGSKA (reference sequence). This CDR3 has 14 residues. CDR3 sequence (DNA): TGCAGTGCTAGAAATGGACTCTGGAACACTGAAGCTTTCTTT. Protein sequence: CSARNGLWNTEAFF.

The chain combines TRBV6-1 with TRBJ1-5; 11 bases align to TRBD1. Per germline, CDR1 MNHNS and CDR2 SASEGT. The J segment lost 0 bases and the V segment lost 6 bases, leaving 4 bases of the junction unmatched. The CDR3 extends over 16 amino acids. The CDR3 spells CASRGTGGNSNQPQHF. The CDR3 DNA reads TGTGCCAGCAGGGGGACAGGGGGGAATAGCAATCAGCCCCAGCATTTT.

This clonotype was observed at least ten times. This chain connects TRBV30 to TRBJ2-7, with 10 bases fitting TRBD2. The CDR3 runs 15 residues. V shed 0 bases and J 6 bases; nucleotides not matched to a gene: 8. Germline values: CDR1 GTSNPN, CDR2 SVGIG (reference sequence). CDR3 amino acids: CAWSVSGRSLFEQYF. CDR3 DNA sequence: TGTGCCTGGAGTGTTAGCGGGAGGAGTCTTTTCGAGCAGTACTTC.

The sample holds many counts of this clonotype. This sequence joins TRBV7-3 and TRBJ2-1, with 7 nucleotides matching TRBD1. Trimming took 4 bases from V and 9 from J; bases not matched to a gene: 6. Germline V gene sequence: CDR1 SGHTA, CDR2 FQGTGA. This CDR3 is 13 amino acids long. The CDR3 DNA is TGTGCCAGCAGCTCAGACAGGGCCACTGAGCAGTTCTTC. It is translated as CASSSDRATEQFF.

This clonotype appeared many times. The chain carries TRBV20-1 and TRBJ2-7, with 11 bases that match TRBD1. The CDR3 is 17 amino acids. Germline CDR1 reads DFQATT; CDR2 reads SNEGSKA (reference sequence). Germline trimming cut 1 base from V and 3 bases from J; bases unmatched to any gene: 11. The CDR3 DNA is TGCAGTGCTAGAGCTACGGGACAGGGGGGTCACGGCTACGAGCAGTACTTC. Protein product: CSARATGQGGHGYEQYF.

This clonotype appeared many times. This chain joins TRBV18 and TRBJ1-1; 10 bases agree with TRBD1. The CDR3 loop spans 16 amino acids. Germline assignment: CDR1 KGHSH and CDR2 LQKENI. Trimming at V came to 3 bases and at J to 4 bases, leaving 8 bases not matched to a gene. The CDR3 region has the DNA TGTGCCAGCTCACCTAGGACAGGGGGAGGGAGCACTGAAGCTTTCTTT. Its protein is CASSPRTGGGSTEAFF.

In its sample, this clonotype was seen a few times. CDR3 loop: CASSQEERLGTGSNTEAFF. CDR3 bases: TGTGCCAGCAGCCAAGAGGAGAGGTTAGGTACAGGGAGTAACACTGAAGCTTTCTTT. The genes are TRBV4-2 and TRBJ1-1, with D tentatively TRBD1 (6 bases). Germline values: CDR1 LGHNA, CDR2 YNFKEQ. CDR3 size: 19 residues. Trimming removed 0 bases at V and 2 bases at J, with 22 bases between.

This clonotype was counted ten times or more. The J gene is TRBJ2-7, the V gene TRBV12-3 or TRBV12-4, with TRBD2 matching 8 bases. This CDR3 has 15 amino acids. V lost 3 bases to trimming and J lost 2 bases; unmatched junction nucleotides: 6. For the CDR3, the DNA is TGTGCCAGCAGTTTTTCAGCGGGAGAACCCTACGAGCAGTACTTC. Its translation: CASSFSAGEPYEQYF.

Turning to this clonotype: One end of the junction is discordant with germline, which a read error may explain. The V and J genes are TRBV18 and TRBJ2-1, with D hard to call. This CDR3 region has 13 residues. The germline V gene has CDR1 KGHSH and CDR2 LQKENI. CDR3 residues: CARSPSLGNEQFF. DNA for the CDR3: TGTGCCAGATCACCATCCCTGGGGAATGAGCAGTTCTTC.

This clonotype was seen at least ten times. The chain carries TRBV20-1 and TRBJ2-5; 10 nucleotides align to TRBD1. CDR1 and CDR2 from the germline V gene are DFQATT and SNEGSKA (reference sequence). The V segment lost 0 bases and the J segment 3 bases; nucleotides outside the gene matches: 7. The CDR3 is 16 residues long. The CDR3 loop reads CSARDVRTGGKETQYF. In nucleotides, the CDR3 is TGCAGTGCTAGAGATGTTCGGACAGGGGGTAAAGAGACCCAGTACTTC.

This clonotype was recorded at least ten times. The V gene is TRBV12-3 or TRBV12-4, the J gene TRBJ2-1, with 10 bases fitting TRBD2. This CDR3 comprises 15 residues. V lost 5 bases to trimming and J lost 10 bases; unmatched junction nucleotides: 11. For the CDR3, the DNA is TGTGCCAGCAGTCGAGCGGGAGGGCTTTTTAAAGAGCAGTTCTTC. Protein product: CASSRAGGLFKEQFF.

The rearrangement uses TRBV7-9 and TRBJ2-2, with D hard to call. The CDR3 is made up of 14 amino acids. From germline, CDR1 is SEHNR and CDR2 FQNEAQ (reference sequence). V lost 2 bases and J 3 bases, leaving 7 bases between the germline ends. CDR3 nucleotides: TGTGCCAGCAGCTTAATGGCGGACACCGGGGAGCTGTTTTTT. Translating gives CASSLMADTGELFF. Drawing the rest from reference TRBV7-9 and TRBJ2-2, the complete variable domain is DTGVSQNPRHKITKRGQNVTFRCDPISEHNRLYWYRQTLGQGPEFLTYFQNEAQLEKSRLLSDRFSAERPKGSFSTLEIQRTEQGDSAMYLCASSLMADTGELFFGEGSRLTVL.

In this sample, this clonotype turned up many times. This chain uses TRBV7-2 with TRBJ2-1; 7 positions agree with TRBD2. This CDR3 is built from 15 residues. The ends lost 0 bases at V and 15 bases at J; junction bases unmatched: 14. Germline V gene data show CDR1 as SGHTA and CDR2 as FQGNSA. As DNA, the CDR3 is TGTGCCAGCAGCTTAGCCGGGACCCGGGGGGTTCGTCGGTTCTTC. Its protein product is CASSLAGTRGVRRFF.

About this clonotype: Compared with germline, one end of the junction differs, possibly owing to a read error. V usage is TRBV5-1 and J usage is TRBJ2-5, with 8 bases aligning to TRBD1. The CDR3 runs to 14 residues. Germline lookup yields CDR1 SGHRS and CDR2 YFSETQ. In nucleotides, the CDR3 is TGTGCCGGCAGCCCGAGACAGGGGCCGGAGACCCAGTACTTC. As protein: CAGSPRQGPETQYF.

This clonotype was counted a few times. The CDR3 sequence is CASRPGHPYEQYF. The CDR3 DNA reads TGTGCCAGCAGACCGGGACATCCCTACGAGCAGTACTTC. V usage is TRBV6-1 and J usage is TRBJ2-7, with D tentatively TRBD1 (6 bases). Trimming pared 6 bases from V and 2 bases from J, leaving 11 bases between. The CDR3 length is 13 residues. Looked up from germline, CDR1 is MNHNS and CDR2 is SASEGT.

This clonotype was detected ten times or more. V and J are TRBV7-2 and TRBJ2-1; 7 positions agree with TRBD1. J was trimmed by 9 bases and V by 5 bases; bases with no gene match: 13. The CDR3 totals 15 residues. In germline, CDR1 is SGHTA, CDR2 FQGNSA. The CDR3 nucleotides are TGTGCCAGCAGCAACACGGGACAGCGGTTTAGTGAGCAGTTCTTC. The encoded protein is CASSNTGQRFSEQFF.

This clonotype was picked up a small number of times. The chain is built from TRBV28 and TRBJ1-2; D not resolved. This CDR3 has 17 amino acids. V lost 3 bases and J lost 5, with 22 bases in between. The germline gives CDR1 MDHEN, CDR2 SYDVKM. CDR3 sequence reads: CASSLSDGRMKSYGYTF. CDR3 sequence (DNA): TGTGCCAGCAGTTTGTCCGACGGACGGATGAAGTCTTATGGCTACACCTTC.

The chain links TRBV28 to TRBJ2-1; 8 nucleotides line up with TRBD2. Germline V gene lookup returns CDR1 MDHEN and CDR2 SYDVKM. The CDR3 has 16 amino acids. J lost 4 bases, V lost 1 base, and 6 bases had no gene match. The CDR3 DNA reads TGTGCCAGCAGTTTATTGGTAGCGGGGCTTTACAATGAGCAGTTCTTC. Protein: CASSLLVAGLYNEQFF.

This clonotype was detected only a few times. This chain uses TRBV5-1 with TRBJ1-2; the match to TRBD1 covers 11 bases. After removal of 0 bases from V and 4 bases from J, the junction contained 2 bases not matched to a gene. The CDR3 covers 15 residues. The germline V gene encodes CDR1 SGHRS and CDR2 YFSETQ. The CDR3: CASSLEGQGVYGYTF. The CDR3 DNA follows: TGCGCCAGCAGCTTGGAGGGACAGGGGGTCTATGGCTACACCTTC. Full variable domain (outside the CDR3, taken from reference TRBV5-1 and TRBJ1-2): KAGVTQTPRYLIKTRGQQVTLSCSPISGHRSVSWYQQTPGQGLQFLFEYFSETQRNKGNFPGRFSGRQFSNSRSEMNVSTLELGDSALYLCASSLEGQGVYGYTFGSGTRLTVV.

Ten or more counts support this clonotype. This sequence joins TRBV20-1 and TRBJ2-3; D call uncertain. In germline, CDR1 is DFQATT, CDR2 SNEGSKA (reference sequence). The CDR3 is 13 amino acids. Deletions cut 1 base from V and 0 bases from J, with 5 bases between. CDR3 in DNA: TGCAGTGCTAGAGTCTCTAGCACAGATACGCAGTATTTT. Translated: CSARVSSTDTQYF.

This clonotype came up many times. The chain has TRBV28 and TRBJ1-6; D might be TRBD1 (5 bases). Trimming stripped 1 base from V and 8 bases from J, with 12 bases between. This CDR3 has 15 residues. CDR1 MDHEN and CDR2 SYDVKM come from the germline V gene. CDR3 nucleotide sequence: TGTGCCAGCAGTTTATCACGGGGCGCTTATTCACCCCTCCACTTT. Its protein product is CASSLSRGAYSPLHF.